A selection of T cell receptor beta chains follows, all from one sample in a study of blood T cell repertoires in COVID-19. Assay: immunoSEQ multiplex PCR; the TCRdb copy retains only in-frame clones and omits some. The repertoire holds over 200,000 clones, 86% seen once, with around 9.1% in the top ten. Sequencing input: peripheral blood. The receptors shown here come from a man in his forties or fifties who had recovered from COVID-19. The CDR3 runs from the conserved cysteine through the conserved F or W. Each record gives: V gene, clone size, J gene, D gene, CDR3 DNA, CDR3 protein. D genes are given only for firm matches. The size field is filled for only some rows; it gives once, few, many or a size class.

TRBV19,.,TRBJ2-7,TRBD2,TGTGCCAGTAGTACGCTAGCGGGGGGGACCTACGAGCAGTACTTC,CASSTLAGGTYEQYF
TRBV9,.,TRBJ1-3,.,TGTGCCAGCAGCGTCGGGGGTCCCCTCGGGAACACCATATATTTT,CASSVGGPLGNTIYF
TRBV30,once,TRBJ1-4,TRBD1,TGTGCCTGGAGCGGGACAGGGCAACGGCAGGAAAAACTGTTTTTT,CAWSGTGQRQEKLFF
TRBV5-6,.,TRBJ1-1,.,TGTGCCAGCAGCCCCCGGACAGCTCGGGCTTTCTTT,CASSPRTARAFF
TRBV7-9,.,TRBJ1-4,.,TGTGCCAGCAGCTTAAATGGGAGGGGCAGTCACCTGTTTTTT,CASSLNGRGSHLFF
TRBV7-3,.,TRBJ2-1,TRBD2,TGTGCCAGCAGCCCAAGGGGACTAGCGGGCTCCTACAATGAGCAGTTCTTC,CASSPRGLAGSYNEQFF
TRBV18,.,TRBJ1-5,.,TGTGCCAGCTCACCGTCAGGTAATCAGCCCCAGCATTTT,CASSPSGNQPQHF
TRBV6-2/TRBV6-3,.,TRBJ2-3,TRBD2,TGTGCCAGCAGCCGCATCCGACTAGCGGGAGGAGATACGCAGTATTTT,CASSRIRLAGGDTQYF
TRBV19,.,TRBJ2-4,.,TGTGCCAGTAGTTTAGGACGGGGTAGCGAGTGGAACATTCAGTACTTC,CASSLGRGSEWNIQYF
TRBV15,.,TRBJ1-6,TRBD1,TGTGCCACCAGCAGAGCCGGGACAGCAAATTCACCCCTCCACTTT,CATSRAGTANSPLHF
TRBV7-7,.,TRBJ2-1,TRBD2,TGTGCCAGCAGCTTAAGCGGGGCAGCCTACAATGAGCAGTTCTTC,CASSLSGAAYNEQFF
TRBV18,.,TRBJ1-1,TRBD1,TGTGCCAGCTCACCGTTACAGGGGGTCGCTGAAGCTTTCTTT,CASSPLQGVAEAFF
TRBV27,once,TRBJ1-6,.,TGTGCCAGCAGTCTAGGCCCCAATTCACCCCTCCACTTT,CASSLGPNSPLHF
TRBV7-8,.,TRBJ2-7,TRBD1,TGTGCCAGCAGCTTGGGACAGGGGGCTGGGGAGCAGTACTTC,CASSLGQGAGEQYF
TRBV4-2,once,TRBJ2-1,TRBD2,TGTGCCAGCAGCCAAGAAGCTAGCGGGGCCTCCTACAATGAGCAGTTCTTC,CASSQEASGASYNEQFF
TRBV11-2,.,TRBJ2-1,.,TGTGCCAGCAGCCTGATGGCGGTAAGGGGGGGAAGTTACAATGAGCAGTTCTTC,CASSLMAVRGGSYNEQFF
TRBV18,.,TRBJ1-1,TRBD1,TGTGCCAGCTCACCACGATATAGGGGGCCGAACACTGAAGCTTTCTTT,CASSPRYRGPNTEAFF
TRBV9,.,TRBJ2-3,TRBD1,TGTGCCAGCAGCGTAGCCGGGGGACAGGGGGCGATGGATACGCAGTATTTT,CASSVAGGQGAMDTQYF
TRBV6-6,.,TRBJ1-2,TRBD1,TGTGCCAGCAGTTACAGGGGGCGTACCTATGGCTACACCTTC,CASSYRGRTYGYTF
TRBV19,.,TRBJ2-4,TRBD2,TGTGCCAGTAGTATAGCACTAGCGACTGGCATGGGTAACATTCAGTACTTC,CASSIALATGMGNIQYF
TRBV7-2,.,TRBJ2-3,TRBD2,TGTGCCAGCAGCAGCCCGGGGGGTACCACAGATACGCAGTATTTT,CASSSPGGTTDTQYF
TRBV27,.,TRBJ2-7,TRBD1,TGTGCCAGCAGCTCCGGGACAGGGGGCTACGAGCAGTACTTC,CASSSGTGGYEQYF
TRBV19,.,TRBJ2-3,.,TGTGCCATAAAGAACCTTTTCCACTACCGGAGGGATACGCAGTATTTT,CAIKNLFHYRRDTQYF
TRBV7-3,.,TRBJ2-3,.,TGTGCCAGCAGCTTAACGGGAGCGGGCTACACAGATACGCAGTATTTT,CASSLTGAGYTDTQYF
TRBV7-2,.,TRBJ2-7,TRBD2,TGTGCCAGCAGCTTTACCTTGGCGGGGGTCTACGAGCAGTACTTC,CASSFTLAGVYEQYF
TRBV7-9,.,TRBJ1-5,.,TGTGCCAGCAGCTTACAGGGTCAGCCCCAGCATTTT,CASSLQGQPQHF
TRBV5-4,.,TRBJ2-3,.,TGTGCCAGCAGTTCCGACAGGGACTTCACAGATACGCAGTATTTT,CASSSDRDFTDTQYF
TRBV4-3,.,TRBJ2-7,TRBD1,TGCGCCAGCAGCCCCCTTGTTTCAGGGGGCGAGCAGTACTTC,CASSPLVSGGEQYF
TRBV9,many,TRBJ2-1,TRBD2,TGTGCCAGCAGCGTAGGGCCGGGGGGGTCCGACAATGAGCAGTTCTTC,CASSVGPGGSDNEQFF
TRBV10-2,.,TRBJ2-5,.,TGCGCCAGCAGTGACACTAGAGGAGCGACCCAGTACTTC,CASSDTRGATQYF
TRBV7-2,.,TRBJ1-4,.,TGTGCCAGCAGCTCCGCTGGGCCTTATAATGAAAAACTGTTTTTT,CASSSAGPYNEKLFF
TRBV5-1,.,TRBJ2-1,.,TGCGCCAGCAGCGAGGCCGGTAGCTCCTACAATGAGCAGTTCTTC,CASSEAGSSYNEQFF
TRBV10-3,.,TRBJ2-7,TRBD2,TGTGCCACCCTGGACGGGGGGGTCTACGAGCAGTACTTC,CATLDGGVYEQYF
TRBV7-9,.,TRBJ2-3,TRBD1,TGTGCCAGCAGCCCATCGGGACAGGGAGCGGAGTATTTT,CASSPSGQGAEYF
TRBV29-1,.,TRBJ2-7,TRBD2,TGCAGCGTGGGCGGGAGGGCCATCGAGCAGTACTTC,CSVGGRAIEQYF
TRBV2,.,TRBJ1-2,.,TGTGCCAGCAGTGGGTCAGGAAGCTATGGCTACACCTTC,CASSGSGSYGYTF
TRBV5-5,.,TRBJ2-2,.,TGTGCCAGCAGCTTTTCAGAGAACACCGGGGAGCTGTTTTTT,CASSFSENTGELFF